Listed below are T cell receptor beta chains from one sample, sequenced in a study of T cell responses to AZD1222 COVID-19 vaccine. Here immunoSEQ multiplex PCR was the method, and the copy in TCRdb shows in-frame clones only, minus some. The sample includes over 40,000 clones, approximately 88% of them seen just once. Sample: peripheral blood, taken on day 0 of AZD1222 vaccination. The origin of the receptors is an adult in good health. The CDR3 runs from the conserved cysteine through the conserved F or W. A D gene is named only where the DNA matches it firmly. Clone size is given for some rows only: seen once, a few or many times, or a class if the clone is expanded.

j_call,d_call,v_call,clone_size,cdr3_nt,cdr3_aa
TRBJ2-7,NA,TRBV19,NA,TGTGCCAGTAGGGGACATCTCTACGAGCAGTACTTC,CASRGHLYEQYF
TRBJ2-1,NA,TRBV11-2,NA,TGTGCCAGCAGCTTAAACGGAGGGGAGCAGTTCTTC,CASSLNGGEQFF
TRBJ2-7,TRBD2,TRBV7-9,few,TGTGCCAGCGGAGGACTAGCGGGAGAAGACGAGCAGTACTTC,CASGGLAGEDEQYF
TRBJ1-6,NA,TRBV7-5,NA,TGTGCCAGAAGCTTAGTCTCGAGGCCGAGAGGGAGTTCACCCCTCCACTTT,CARSLVSRPRGSSPLHF
TRBJ2-5,TRBD2,TRBV7-7,NA,TGTGCCAGCAGCGGGGGACTAGCGGAAGAGACCCAGTACTTC,CASSGGLAEETQYF
TRBJ2-1,TRBD2,TRBV2,NA,TGTGCCAGCATAGGAACTAGCGGGAGGTTCTCCTACAATGAGCAGTTCTTC,CASIGTSGRFSYNEQFF
TRBJ1-2,NA,TRBV5-6,once,TGTGCCAGCAGCTTGGTGGGTCGTCAGGGACGGAATGGCTACACCTTC,CASSLVGRQGRNGYTF
TRBJ1-3,NA,TRBV12-3/TRBV12-4,NA,TGTGCCAGCAGAAGGAACTCTGGAAACACCATATATTTT,CASRRNSGNTIYF
TRBJ2-7,NA,TRBV18,NA,TGTGCCAGCTCACCATCCCCAAGCTCCTACGAGCAGTACTTC,CASSPSPSSYEQYF
TRBJ2-7,TRBD2,TRBV30,NA,TGTGCCTGGAGTCCCCGACTAGCGGGAGTCTACGAGCAGTACTTC,CAWSPRLAGVYEQYF
TRBJ2-2,NA,TRBV28,NA,TGTGCCAGCAGTCCTCGGTCTGCGGATACCAGTCGTAACACCGGGGAGCTGTTTTTT,CASSPRSADTSRNTGELFF
TRBJ2-7,NA,TRBV21-1,few,TGTGCCAGCAGCAAATTGGTCCTCAGACCATACGAGCAGTACTTC,CASSKLVLRPYEQYF
TRBJ1-1,NA,TRBV28,NA,TGTGCCAGCAGTTTAGAAGGGGACACTGAAGCTTTCTTT,CASSLEGDTEAFF
TRBJ1-5,NA,TRBV7-8,NA,TGTGCCAGCAGCTTTGACACATCTGGACCCCAGCATTTT,CASSFDTSGPQHF
TRBJ2-7,NA,TRBV29-1,NA,TGCAGCGTTGTATCCCAGGGATACTCCTACGAGCAGTACTTC,CSVVSQGYSYEQYF
TRBJ2-2,NA,TRBV6-5,NA,TGTGCCAGCAACGGCCAGGCCGCGAACACCGGGGAGCTGTTTTTT,CASNGQAANTGELFF
TRBJ2-1,TRBD2,TRBV30,NA,TGTGCCTCCCAGCCAGGACTAGCGGGAGGTGAGCAGTTCTTC,CASQPGLAGGEQFF
TRBJ1-6,NA,TRBV7-2,NA,TGTGCCAGCAGCTTAGATACAGCCAATTCACCCCTCCACTTT,CASSLDTANSPLHF
TRBJ2-7,TRBD2,TRBV4-2,NA,TGTGCCAGCGGTCGACTAGCGGGAACCTCCTACGAGCAGTACTTC,CASGRLAGTSYEQYF
TRBJ1-4,NA,TRBV20-1,NA,TGCAGTGCTAGAGATATTGAAAAACTGTTTTTT,CSARDIEKLFF
TRBJ1-2,NA,TRBV29-1,NA,TGCAGCGTCACCAGGGAAGGTGGCTACACCTTC,CSVTREGGYTF
TRBJ2-3,NA,TRBV18,NA,TGTGCCAGCTCACCGAACACAGATACGCAGTATTTT,CASSPNTDTQYF